This is a list of T cell receptor beta chains from one sample in a study of tumor-infiltrating lymphocytes in primary liver carcinoma. TCRdb re-analysed the multiplex PCR reads in MiXCR, keeping a single row per CDR3 protein. The table shows approximately 88,000 distinct CDR3 sequences, with roughly 70% occurring only once. Sequences were obtained from tumor-adjacent normal liver tissue. These receptors originate from a man aged 40-55 years with primary liver carcinoma and hepatitis B virus infection. Each CDR3 is given with its conserved first and last residue. The D gene is left open where the match is weak. Some rows mark clone size as missing; the rest say once, few, many or name a class of expanded clone.

D,size,V,J,DNA,CDR3
-,-,TRBV11-2,TRBJ2-7,TGTACTAGCAGCTTCCTTTTTAGCTCCTACGAGCAGTACTTC,CTSSFLFSSYEQYF
-,many,TRBV12-3/TRBV12-4,TRBJ1-5,TGTGCCAGCAGTTTAGGGAGCCTGGGCAATCAGCCCCAGCATTTT,CASSLGSLGNQPQHF
-,-,TRBV29-1,TRBJ1-2,TGCAGCGTTGGGGTTATATGGGAGGGCGGCTACACCTTC,CSVGVIWEGGYTF
-,-,TRBV7-8,TRBJ1-2,TGTACCAGCAGCCCCCGGACGGGGGGCGGTGGCTACACCTTC,CTSSPRTGGGGYTF
-,-,TRBV12-3/TRBV12-4,TRBJ2-6,TGTGCCAGCAGCCCCCAGGGGACTGGGGCCAGCGTCCTGACTTTC,CASSPQGTGASVLTF
-,-,TRBV28,TRBJ1-1,TGTGCCAACATCCAAAGTGGGGGAACCACTGAAGCTTTCTTT,CANIQSGGTTEAFF
-,-,TRBV6-6,TRBJ2-1,TGTACCAGCAGTTACTCGGTCAATGAGCAGTTCTTT,CTSSYSVNEQFF
-,medium-sized,TRBV6-1,TRBJ2-7,TGTGCCAGCAGTGTAGGGCCCTCAGGCGAGCAGTACTTC,CASSVGPSGEQYF
TRBD2,-,TRBV11-2,TRBJ2-2,TGTGCCAGCATGGAGACTAGCGGGAGTAGCGGGGAGCTGTTTTTT,CASMETSGSSGELFF
-,many,TRBV28,TRBJ1-1,TGTGCCAGCAGTTCCCCACAGGGAGCCACTGAAGCTTTCTTT,CASSSPQGATEAFF
TRBD2,many,TRBV4-1,TRBJ2-4,TGCGCCAGCAGCGGGGGCGGGACTAGCGGGATACAAAACATTCAGTACTTC,CASSGGGTSGIQNIQYF
TRBD1,-,TRBV7-9,TRBJ2-5,TGTGCTAGCAGCTCGAGGGACAGGGGTATTCAAGAGACCCAGTACTTC,CASSSRDRGIQETQYF
-,-,TRBV11-2,TRBJ2-5,TGTGCCGGCAGCGACTTGACAGGAGCGAGAGAGACCCAGTACTTC,CAGSDLTGARETQYF
-,-,TRBV11-2,TRBJ2-4,TGTGCCAACGGTTTTCAGGGGGGAACGGTTCAGTACTTC,CANGFQGGTVQYF
TRBD2,many,TRBV5-5,TRBJ2-7,TGTGCCAGCAGCTTAGCAACTAGCGGGAGCGATTACGAGCAGTACTTC,CASSLATSGSDYEQYF
TRBD2,many,TRBV6-7,TRBJ2-1,TGTGCCAGCAGTTACTCTCAGGGTAGGCCGCAAGCGGGAGGGGCCTACAATGAGCAGTTCTTC,CASSYSQGRPQAGGAYNEQFF
-,-,TRBV28,TRBJ1-2,TGTGCAAGCAGTCCGCCAGGGGCATTAGGGTTAAGGGACTACACCTTC,CASSPPGALGLRDYTF
TRBD1,few,TRBV7-9,TRBJ2-7,TGTGCCAGCAGCTTAGCGGGGACAGGGGGCTCCTACGAGCAGTACTTC,CASSLAGTGGSYEQYF
TRBD2,-,TRBV10-3,TRBJ2-5,TGCGCCATCAGAGGGACTAGCGGAGGGAAAAGTCTAGAGACCCAGTACTTC,CAIRGTSGGKSLETQYF
-,-,TRBV7-9,TRBJ1-1,TGTGCCAGCAGCTTAGAAGTTGGTCGAGCTTTCTTT,CASSLEVGRAFF
-,-,TRBV29-1,TRBJ1-1,TGCAGCGCTACGACATGGGAAGCTTTCTTT,CSATTWEAFF
-,-,TRBV5-1,TRBJ2-7,TGCGCCAGCAGCCCGGGAGTGGGCTCCTACGAGCAGTACTTC,CASSPGVGSYEQYF
-,many,TRBV28,TRBJ2-2,TGTGCCAGCAGAACGGGACGGCTGAACACCGGGGAGCTGTTTTTT,CASRTGRLNTGELFF
-,-,TRBV29-1,TRBJ2-1,TGCAGCGGGGCGTACTTCGAAGGGACAAGTGAGCAGTTCTTC,CSGAYFEGTSEQFF
-,-,TRBV7-8,TRBJ2-5,TGTGCCAGCAGCTTGGACGGAGAGACCCAGTACTTC,CASSLDGETQYF
TRBD1,many,TRBV5-1,TRBJ1-1,TGCGCCAGCAGCTCGGACAGGGGCTGGGAAGCTTTCTTT,CASSSDRGWEAFF
-,-,TRBV4-1,TRBJ1-2,TGCGCCAGCAGCCCTCCTATGGGGGAGTATGGCTACACCTTC,CASSPPMGEYGYTF
TRBD2,-,TRBV11-2,TRBJ2-7,TGTGCCAGCAACAAACAGACTAGCTCGGAGCAGTACTTC,CASNKQTSSEQYF
TRBD1,-,TRBV11-2,TRBJ1-1,TGTGCCAGCAGTTTATCTTACTCGGGCGGGACAGCTGAAGCTCTCTTT,CASSLSYSGGTAEALF
-,many,TRBV5-6,TRBJ2-6,TGTGCCAGCAGCCGCGGGACATTCGGGGCCAACGTCCTGACTTTC,CASSRGTFGANVLTF
-,-,TRBV11-2,TRBJ2-7,TGTGCCATCAGTAGAGAGGGCCTTTACGAGCAGTACTTC,CAISREGLYEQYF
-,-,TRBV7-8,TRBJ2-1,TGTGCCGGCAGACTGGCAAGCGGTTCCTACAATGAGCAGTTCTTC,CAGRLASGSYNEQFF
-,few,TRBV2,TRBJ2-7,TGTGCCAGCAGTGAGATTCTAGACGGCGACGAGCAGTACTTC,CASSEILDGDEQYF
-,-,TRBV11-1,TRBJ2-7,TGTGCCAGCAGCTCGGGGTTACCTTCCTACGAGCAGTACTTC,CASSSGLPSYEQYF
-,-,TRBV19,TRBJ1-5,TGTGCCAGTAGTGAACAGGATAGCAATCAGCCCCAGCATTTT,CASSEQDSNQPQHF
TRBD2,-,TRBV11-2,TRBJ2-5,TGTGCCAGCAGTTTACGTCCTGGACTAGTGGCGTACCAAGAGACCCAGTGCTTC,CASSLRPGLVAYQETQCF
TRBD2,-,TRBV6-2/TRBV6-3,TRBJ2-1,TGTACCGTCGGGACTAGCGGGACCTACAATGGGCAGTTCTTC,CTVGTSGTYNGQFF
-,many,TRBV10-3,TRBJ2-1,TGTGCCATCAGTAACACGGACAGTTTCTTCTTC,CAISNTDSFFF
TRBD1,-,TRBV5-6,TRBJ2-7,TGTGCCGGCAGCTCACCGGGACAGGTGGCCTACGAGCAGTACTTC,CAGSSPGQVAYEQYF
-,many,TRBV29-1,TRBJ2-1,TGCAGCGTTGATGGAGGGGTCAATGAGCAGTTCTTC,CSVDGGVNEQFF
TRBD2,-,TRBV10-2,TRBJ2-7,TGCGCCAGCAGTGAGTCTGGGAGTGGGAGGGGATACGAGCCGTACTTC,CASSESGSGRGYEPYF
TRBD2,many,TRBV4-1,TRBJ2-3,TGCGCCAGCAGCCAGCCTAGCGGGAGTGGCACAGATACGCAGTATTTT,CASSQPSGSGTDTQYF
-,once,TRBV6-1,TRBJ2-3,TGTGCCAACAGTGGTCCCTCCACAGATACGCAGTATTTT,CANSGPSTDTQYF
TRBD2,-,TRBV19,TRBJ2-7,TGTGTCACCTCTCGGGGCGGGGGGAACTACGGGCAGTACTTC,CVTSRGGGNYGQYF
-,-,TRBV6-1,TRBJ2-1,TGTGCCAGCAGTGAATCCGGCAGGGGAGTAGAGCAGTTCTTC,CASSESGRGVEQFF
TRBD2,-,TRBV13,TRBJ2-7,TGTGTCAGCAGCTTAGGCCCTGGGACTAGCGGGACCCGCTACGAGCAGTACTTC,CVSSLGPGTSGTRYEQYF
-,-,TRBV6-1,TRBJ1-6,TGTGCCAGCATGGAGGACTATAATTCAGCCCTCCACTTT,CASMEDYNSALHF
TRBD2,-,TRBV19,TRBJ2-1,TGTGCCAGTAGTATGGGGCTAGCGGGCGCCTACAATGAGCAGTTCTTC,CASSMGLAGAYNEQFF